These 32 T cell receptor beta chains were all obtained from the same sample, sequenced in a study of OX40 agonist ivuxolimab in advanced cancers. Repertoires were generated with immunoSEQ multiplex PCR, while TCRdb's copy carries only in-frame clones and drops some. This table has about 29,000 clones, around nine tenths appearing once. The input for sequencing was CD4+ or CD8+ T cells sorted from blood, taken in a trial of the OX40 agonist ivuxolimab. The receptors derive from an adult with an advanced solid tumor such as melanoma, head and neck, liver or kidney cancer.

The chain couples TRBV4-2 to TRBJ2-7; 9 positions match TRBD1. Germline V gives CDR1 LGHNA, CDR2 YNFKEQ. The CDR3 covers 17 residues. V lost 3 bases to trimming and J lost 3 bases; unmatched junction nucleotides: 12. Here the CDR3 reads CASSHEDHGTGYYEQYF. CDR3 nucleotides: TGTGCCAGCAGCCACGAAGACCACGGGACAGGGTACTACGAGCAGTACTTC.

This sequence joins TRBV11-2 and TRBJ2-3; D is ambiguous. This CDR3 has 12 amino acids. V shed 4 bases and J shed 7 bases, with 9 bases lying between them. CDR1 and CDR2 from the germline V gene are SGHAT and FQNNGV. The CDR3 reads CASSSSPNTQYF. The CDR3 coding sequence is TGTGCCAGCAGCTCCTCCCCGAATACGCAGTATTTT.

This rearrangement joins TRBV9 to TRBJ2-7, with a tentative D call TRBD2 (5 bases). CDR1 is SGDLS and CDR2 is YYNGEE in the germline V gene. V was clipped by 0 bases and J by 3 bases, with 19 bases between them. This CDR3 has 17 amino acids. CDR3 amino acids: CASSVASWGDPLYEQYF. The CDR3 DNA is TGTGCCAGCAGCGTAGCTTCCTGGGGAGATCCCCTCTACGAGCAGTACTTC.

This clone was observed a single time. The rearrangement joins TRBV28 to TRBJ1-2; a weak D match, TRBD1 (5 bases). The CDR3 sequence is 13 residues long. V was pared by 7 bases and J by 8 bases, with 17 bases between. Germline V gene data show CDR1 as MDHEN and CDR2 as SYDVKM. The CDR3 region has the DNA TGTGCCAGCAAGAGGACGCCGGGGCGGGGCTACACCTTC. Translated, it gives CASKRTPGRGYTF.

The chain combines TRBV13 with TRBJ2-4; D uncertain. Germline-derived CDR1 and CDR2 are PRHDT and FYEKMQ (reference sequence). Between the trimmed V and J ends, which lost 0 bases and 0 bases, there was a span of 9 bases. The CDR3 length is 16 residues. This CDR3 is CASSLGGPLAKNIQYF. Here the CDR3 DNA reads TGTGCCAGCAGCTTAGGCGGGCCCCTAGCCAAAAACATTCAGTACTTC.

The genes are TRBV11-3 and TRBJ2-2, with 12 bases identical to TRBD2. V was pared by 5 bases and J by 4 bases, with 5 bases of the junction left unmatched. This CDR3 region has 16 residues. Germline loops: CDR1 SGHNT, CDR2 YENEEA. The CDR3 sequence: CASSPPGLAGTGELFF. As DNA, the CDR3 is TGTGCCAGCAGCCCCCCGGGACTAGCGGGCACCGGGGAGCTGTTTTTT. Based on the CDR3 plus reference TRBV11-3 and TRBJ2-2, the full variable domain is EAGVVQSPRYKIIEKKQPVAFWCNPISGHNTLYWYLQNLGQGPELLIRYENEEAVDDSQLPKDRFSAERLKGVDSTLKIQPAELGDSAVYLCASSPPGLAGTGELFFGEGSRLTVL.

The genes are TRBV7-6 and TRBJ2-1, with TRBD2 matching 12 bases. The CDR3 runs 20 residues. Germline assignment: CDR1 SGHVS and CDR2 FNYEAQ. The J segment lost 4 bases and the V segment lost 5 bases, leaving 18 bases of the junction unmatched. The CDR3 DNA is TGTGCCAGCAGCCCAAGACTAGCGGGAGATGGGTCCCTCGGGTACAATGAGCAGTTCTTC. Protein: CASSPRLAGDGSLGYNEQFF.

The chain couples TRBV7-6 to TRBJ2-2; D is perhaps TRBD2 (5 bases). Germline CDR1 reads SGHVS; CDR2 reads FNYEAQ. The CDR3 totals 17 residues. V was shortened by 1 base and J by 4 bases, with 16 bases between the two germline ends. The CDR3: CASSLGRGLGSTGELFF. CDR3 in DNA: TGTGCCAGCAGCTTAGGGCGCGGGTTGGGTTCCACCGGGGAGCTGTTTTTT.

This clone was counted only a few times. The rearrangement joins TRBV7-8 to TRBJ1-1; D ambiguous. Germline CDR1 is SGHVS and CDR2 is FQNEAQ. The CDR3 sequence is 16 residues long. V lost 7 bases and J 0 bases, leaving 18 bases between the germline ends. CDR3 sequence reads: CASNLLRRRVNTEAFF. The DNA of the CDR3 is TGTGCCAGCAACCTCCTGAGAAGGCGGGTGAACACTGAAGCTTTCTTT.

This chain joins TRBV28 and TRBJ2-7; the D gene is possibly TRBD1 (6 bases). Germline V gene data show CDR1 as MDHEN and CDR2 as SYDVKM. The CDR3 runs 13 residues. Between the trimmed V and J ends, which lost 8 bases and 3 bases, there was a span of 14 bases. The CDR3 DNA is TGTGCCAGCGGGGGCCTTTCCCTCTACGAGCAGTACTTC. Translated: CASGGLSLYEQYF.

This clone appeared a single time. The chain recombines TRBV7-9 with TRBJ1-1, with a possible D match to TRBD1 (5 bases). CDR3 length equals 13 residues. Germline assignment: CDR1 SEHNR and CDR2 FQNEAQ (reference sequence). V was pared by 4 bases and J by 4 bases, with 10 bases between. CDR3 protein: CASSSQGTTEAFF. The CDR3 bases are TGTGCCAGCAGCTCCCAGGGTACCACTGAAGCTTTCTTT.

The CDR3 DNA is TGTGCCAGCAGCCCGGTTTGGTCCTCCACGCACACAGATACGCAGTATTTT. Translation: CASSPVWSSTHTDTQYF. The chain combines TRBV9 with TRBJ2-3; D unresolved. The CDR3 has 17 residues. Germline V gene sequence: CDR1 SGDLS, CDR2 YYNGEE. V lost 4 bases to trimming and J lost 2 bases, with 20 bases between them.

The rearrangement links TRBV5-8 to TRBJ1-6; D gene unclear. In germline, CDR1 is SGHTS, CDR2 YDEGEE. Trimming took off 4 bases at V and 8 bases at J, with 16 bases between the two ends. The CDR3 runs 15 residues. CDR3 residues: CASSAQAREDSPLHF. The CDR3 nucleotides are TGTGCCAGCAGCGCCCAAGCTAGGGAAGATTCACCCCTCCACTTT.

The chain combines TRBV7-2 with TRBJ2-3, with TRBD2 as a possible D gene (6 bases). The V end was cut by 8 bases, the J end by 5 bases, with 20 bases between. Germline V gene sequence: CDR1 SGHTA, CDR2 FQGNSA. The CDR3 has 15 amino acids. As DNA, the CDR3 is TGTGCCAGCTCCGGAACGGCGGGGCCATTAGATACGCAGTATTTT. Translation gives CASSGTAGPLDTQYF.

The chain links TRBV27 to TRBJ2-7; D ambiguous. The CDR3 length is 13 residues. Trimming stripped 3 bases from V and 0 bases from J, with 6 bases between. Germline V CDR1 and CDR2: MNHEY, SMNVEV (reference sequence). This CDR3 is CASSFGFSYEQYF. CDR3 DNA: TGTGCCAGCAGTTTCGGGTTCTCCTACGAGCAGTACTTC.

The V gene is TRBV4-3, the J gene TRBJ2-6; no definite D call. V lost 3 bases and J lost 2, with 8 bases in between. Germline CDR1 reads LGHNA; CDR2 reads YSLEER. CDR3 length equals 15 residues. The CDR3 coding sequence is TGCGCCAGCAGCCACAAGTGGACTGGGGCCAACGTCCTGACTTTC. It encodes CASSHKWTGANVLTF.

The V gene is TRBV4-1, the J gene TRBJ1-2, with D tentatively TRBD1 (5 bases). The CDR3 covers 15 residues. Between the trimmed V and J ends, which lost 3 bases and 2 bases, there was a span of 13 bases. The germline gives CDR1 MGHRA, CDR2 YSYEKL. This CDR3 reads CASSQLRDPNYGYTF. CDR3 in DNA: TGCGCCAGCAGCCAGCTCAGGGATCCGAACTATGGCTACACCTTC.

The chain links TRBV6-1 to TRBJ1-2, with 8 bases identical to TRBD1. Germline lookup yields CDR1 MNHNS and CDR2 SASEGT. Losses at the gene ends were 4 bases for V and 7 bases for J; bases not matched to a gene: 11. The CDR3 has 15 amino acids. Here the CDR3 reads CASSADRVLNVGYTF. The CDR3 nucleotides are TGTGCCAGCAGTGCGGACAGGGTTCTTAACGTTGGCTACACCTTC.

This chain links TRBV6-5 with TRBJ2-3; TRBD2 is a possible D gene (5 bases). Germline loops: CDR1 MNHEY, CDR2 SVGAGI. Deletions cut 8 bases from V and 4 bases from J, with 7 bases between. The CDR3 consists of 11 residues. CDR3: CASQRADTQYF. Written as DNA, the CDR3 is TGTGCCAGCCAGAGGGCAGATACGCAGTATTTT.

In DNA, the CDR3 is TGTGCCAGCAGCTTAGAACTAGACTACAATGAGCAGTTCTTC. Its protein product is CASSLELDYNEQFF. The chain links TRBV7-9 to TRBJ2-1; possibly TRBD2 for D (5 bases). The CDR3 consists of 14 residues. V gave up 1 base and J gave up 3 bases, with 7 bases separating them. Germline assignment: CDR1 SEHNR and CDR2 FQNEAQ (reference sequence).

The chain couples TRBV10-1 to TRBJ2-2; a possible D gene is TRBD2 (5 bases). Trimming shortened V by 4 bases and J by 4 bases, and 16 bases separated the two germline ends. Germline CDR1 WNHNN, CDR2 SYGVQD (reference sequence). The CDR3 is 16 amino acids. The CDR3 loop is CASSAGVGSVTGELFF. The CDR3 DNA reads TGCGCCAGCAGTGCCGGGGTGGGTTCGGTCACCGGGGAGCTGTTTTTT.

This clone has a handful of counts. The chain links TRBV19 to TRBJ2-7; maybe TRBD2 (5 bases). V lost 5 bases and J 3 bases, leaving 17 bases between the germline ends. Looked up from germline, CDR1 is LNHDA and CDR2 is SQIVND (reference sequence). The length of the CDR3 is 15 residues. CDR3 in amino acids: CASSPAASPVYEQYF. DNA for the CDR3: TGTGCCAGTAGTCCAGCGGCGTCCCCCGTCTACGAGCAGTACTTC.

In the case of this clone: A junction end diverges from the germline sequence, so it may reflect a read error. The chain joins TRBV19 to TRBJ2-1; 7 nucleotides align to TRBD2. CDR3 length equals 15 residues. Germline CDR1 is LNHDA and CDR2 is SQIVND (reference sequence). The CDR3 region has the DNA TGTGCCAGTACTATAAGCGGGACCACCTACAATGAGCAGTTCTTC. This gives the protein CASTISGTTYNEQFF.

The genes are TRBV4-1 and TRBJ2-3, with 11 bases aligning to TRBD2. The CDR3 is 17 amino acids. After removal of 0 bases from V and 4 bases from J, the junction contained 6 bases not matched to a gene. Germline V gene data show CDR1 as MGHRA and CDR2 as YSYEKL. The CDR3 sequence: CASSQELAGGTSDTQYF. CDR3 sequence (DNA): TGCGCCAGCAGCCAAGAGTTAGCGGGGGGGACGTCAGATACGCAGTATTTT.

V gene TRBV7-6 combines with J gene TRBJ2-5, with TRBD2 matching over 7 bases. The J call may be mistaken, given a closer DNA end match to TRBJ2-7. The CDR3 totals 17 residues. Looked up from germline, CDR1 is SGHVS and CDR2 is FNYEAQ. The CDR3 sequence: CASSLRPGGYGSYEQYF. In DNA form, the CDR3 reads TGTGCCAGCAGCTTACGGCCCGGGGGGTACGGCTCCTACGAGCAGTACTTC.

The genes are TRBV5-8 and TRBJ2-7; weak D call: TRBD1 (6 bases). Germline V gene data show CDR1 as SGHTS and CDR2 as YDEGEE. Trimming pared 7 bases from V and 6 bases from J, leaving 20 bases between. The CDR3 has 14 residues. The CDR3, as DNA: TGTGCCAGCCGGCATACCGGGACACCCTCCGAGCAGTACTTC. Translation: CASRHTGTPSEQYF.

The V gene is TRBV27, the J gene TRBJ2-2; 7 nucleotides match TRBD2. V lost 5 bases and J lost 6; bases outside the gene matches: 3. CDR1 MNHEY and CDR2 SMNVEV come from the germline V gene (reference sequence). The CDR3 covers 13 residues. CDR3 DNA sequence: TGTGCCAGCAGTAAAGGGAGGGCCGGGGAGCTGTTTTTT. Translated, it gives CASSKGRAGELFF.

The chain employs TRBV7-6 and TRBJ1-2; D is undetermined. The CDR3 is 13 residues long. Trimming left V 4 bases short and J 10 bases short, with 16 bases between. Germline loops: CDR1 SGHVS, CDR2 FNYEAQ. The CDR3 region is CASSSYPGGVYTF. The CDR3, as DNA: TGTGCCAGCAGCTCCTACCCGGGCGGGGTCTACACCTTC.

The rearrangement uses TRBV18 and TRBJ2-3; D is uncertain. Trimming took off 3 bases at V and 0 bases at J, with 7 bases between the two ends. There are 14 residues in the CDR3. Germline V gene lookup returns CDR1 KGHSH and CDR2 LQKENI. In DNA form, the CDR3 reads TGTGCCAGCTCACCGTACGGTAGCACAGATACGCAGTATTTT. It translates to CASSPYGSTDTQYF.

The J gene is TRBJ2-1, the V gene TRBV5-5; D remains ambiguous. Between the trimmed V and J ends, which lost 6 bases and 2 bases, there was a span of 9 bases. The CDR3 has 13 amino acids. CDR1 is SGHKS and CDR2 is YYEKEE in the germline V gene (reference sequence). The DNA of the CDR3 is TGTGCCAGCATTCAGCAAACCTACAATGAGCAGTTCTTC. Protein: CASIQQTYNEQFF.

The rearrangement uses TRBV7-2 and TRBJ1-2, with D perhaps TRBD1 (5 bases). V gave up 1 base and J gave up 10 bases, with 13 bases separating them. Germline-derived CDR1 and CDR2 are SGHTA and FQGNSA. This CDR3 is built from 13 residues. The CDR3 DNA is TGTGCCAGCAGCTTAGATCAGGGACGAGCCTACACCTTC. Protein product: CASSLDQGRAYTF.

This clone was seen once. This chain connects TRBV4-1 to TRBJ2-7; D is perhaps TRBD1 (5 bases). The CDR3 has 13 residues. Germline CDR1 is MGHRA and CDR2 is YSYEKL. V lost 4 bases to trimming and J lost 6 bases, with 13 bases between them. The CDR3: CASSPQGTGEQYF. In DNA, the CDR3 is TGCGCCAGCAGCCCTCAGGGTACGGGCGAGCAGTACTTC.